The T cell receptor (beta chain) under discussion was sequenced for a study of shared clonotypes between healthy human individuals. Sequencing used immunoSEQ multiplex PCR; TCRdb keeps in-frame clones, though not all of them. The sample holds 550,000 to 600,000 clones, roughly four fifths seen once. Sequenced input: PBMCs. This receptor was taken from a woman in her forties in good health. Some clones in this sample may be carry-over from other donors' samples.

This CDR3 is CASSIRSEMNGYTF. The CDR3, as DNA: TGTGCCAGTAGTATTCGATCAGAGATGAATGGCTACACCTTC. This chain connects TRBV19 to TRBJ1-2; D remains unclear. Germline CDR1 and CDR2: LNHDA and SQIVND (reference sequence). The CDR3 consists of 14 residues. Between the trimmed V and J ends, which lost 3 bases and 6 bases, there was a span of 14 bases.